This T cell receptor beta chain was identified during a study of blood T cell repertoires in COVID-19. Study in general: PBMCs, B-cell-depleted T cells, or T cells were the source of the cDNA or gDNA that made up the material.

Original analysis: Nucleated cell number was recorded as an estimate derived from reference gene primer amplification. Sequenced by immunoSEQ multiplex PCR; TCRdb stores in-frame clones only, minus some. That table supplies the V and J calls and clone size; D and trimming were determined from the DNA. The sample records some 180,000 clones, 85% to 90% being singletons. This CDR3 contains 15 residues. J lost 4 bases, V lost 7 bases, and 9 bases had no gene match. Germline V gene lookup returns CDR1 MDHEN and CDR2 SYDVKM. The clonotype originates from a man aged 40-50 years with active or convalescent COVID-19. The sequencing input was peripheral blood. The rearrangement joins TRBV28 to TRBJ2-1, with 8 bases matching TRBD2. The CDR3 coding sequence is TGTGCCAGCATGGGGAGCGGGAGTGGGTACAATGAGCAGTTCTTC. Amino acid sequence: CASMGSGSGYNEQFF.